This passage covers 11 T cell receptor beta chains from one sample sequenced in a study of blood T cell repertoires in COVID-19. Data came from immunoSEQ multiplex PCR; TCRdb stores just in-frame clones and leaves some out. The sample shows more than 300,000 clones, around 89% of them seen only once. Sequenced sample: PBMCs or T cells enriched from blood (not recorded which). These receptors all stem from a woman under 30 who had recovered from COVID-19.

The table lists this clone with a count of one. V usage is TRBV3-1 (or the pseudogene TRBV3-2) and J usage is TRBJ2-5; 8 positions agree with TRBD1. Trimming cost V 2 bases and J 5 bases; bases outside gene matches: 13. The length of the CDR3 is 17 residues. Germline V gene data show CDR1 as LGHDT and CDR2 as YNNKEL (reference sequence). CDR3: CASSQNPGQGLRETQYF. CDR3 nucleotides: TGTGCCAGCAGCCAAAACCCTGGACAGGGCCTCCGGGAGACCCAGTACTTC.

The chain combines TRBV27 with TRBJ1-2; 7 bases match TRBD1. V lost 7 bases to trimming and J lost 4 bases; unmatched junction nucleotides: 6. CDR3 length equals 13 residues. Germline V gene lookup returns CDR1 MNHEY and CDR2 SMNVEV (reference sequence). CDR3 DNA sequence: TGTGCCAGCAAACACCGGGACAGCTATGGCTACACCTTC. This encodes CASKHRDSYGYTF.

This chain joins TRBV6-4 and TRBJ2-2; D may be TRBD2 (5 bases). Germline lookup yields CDR1 MRHNA and CDR2 SNTAGT. V was cut by 2 bases and J by 5 bases, with 15 bases left in between. The CDR3 has 16 amino acids. CDR3 loop: CASSDGESPGTGELFF. CDR3 DNA sequence: TGTGCCAGCAGTGACGGCGAGTCCCCGGGGACCGGGGAGCTGTTTTTT.

The chain links TRBV14 to TRBJ2-6; a weak D match, TRBD2 (6 bases). The length of the CDR3 is 17 residues. Germline CDR1 and CDR2: SGHDN and FVKESK. V was cut by 4 bases and J by 0 bases, with 13 bases left in between. In nucleotides, the CDR3 is TGTGCCAGCAGCCGCCCCAGGGAGGCCTCTGGGGCCAACGTCCTGACTTTC. Translated, it gives CASSRPREASGANVLTF.

The genes are TRBV6-2 or TRBV6-3 and TRBJ1-6, with TRBD1 identical over 10 bases. Germline CDR1 and CDR2: MNHEY and SVGEGT. The trim removed 6 bases at V and 8 bases at J, leaving 10 bases unmatched. The CDR3 extends over 16 amino acids. The chain's CDR3 is CASSPRDRGRHSPLHF. The CDR3, as DNA: TGTGCCAGCAGCCCTCGCGACAGGGGGCGGCATTCACCCCTCCACTTT.

V is TRBV6-5 and J is TRBJ1-3; 7 nucleotides match TRBD1. This CDR3 is built from 14 residues. V lost 10 bases, J lost 2 bases, and 8 bases stayed unmatched. Germline-derived CDR1 and CDR2 are MNHEY and SVGAGI. The CDR3 coding sequence is TGTGCCACCCGACAGGGTTCGCCTGGAAACACCATATATTTT. Protein product: CATRQGSPGNTIYF.

This chain joins TRBV29-1 and TRBJ2-3; a possible D gene is TRBD2 (6 bases). V was pared by 1 base and J by 0 bases, with 20 bases between. Per the germline V gene, CDR1 is SQVTM and CDR2 is ANQGSEA. The CDR3 contains 18 residues. The CDR3 DNA reads as TGCAGCGTTGAAGGTCACCCCCGGGACTGGGCTAGCACAGATACGCAGTATTTT. Its translation is CSVEGHPRDWASTDTQYF.

The V gene is TRBV25-1, the J gene TRBJ1-1, with 7 bases lining up with TRBD1. The V gene's germline CDR1 is MGHDK and CDR2 SYGVNS. This CDR3 region has 11 residues. V dropped 7 bases and J dropped 6; count of bases not matched to a gene: 2. The CDR3 region is CASTTGAEAFF. Written as DNA, the CDR3 is TGTGCCAGCACTACAGGGGCTGAAGCTTTCTTT.

J is TRBJ2-7 and V is TRBV5-3, with 8 positions matching TRBD1. TRBV5-3 is an open reading frame, and its role is uncertain. With V trimmed by 8 bases and J by 0 bases, 7 bases remained unmatched. This CDR3 has 14 residues. The CDR3 DNA follows: TGTGCCAGGTGGGACAGGCGAAACTCCTACGAGCAGTACTTC. This sequence encodes CARWDRRNSYEQYF.

The chain has TRBV5-4 and TRBJ2-7, with TRBD1 matching 10 bases. Germline V CDR1 and CDR2: SGHNT, YYREEE (reference sequence). Trimming took 0 bases from V and 2 from J; bases not matched to a gene: 2. The CDR3 contains 15 residues. CDR3 DNA: TGTGCCAGCAGCTTGGCCGGGACAGGGGCCTACGAGCAGTACTTC. Translated, it gives CASSLAGTGAYEQYF.

The chain recombines TRBV28 with TRBJ2-7, with D possibly being TRBD2 (6 bases). Per germline, CDR1 MDHEN and CDR2 SYDVKM. This CDR3 is built from 15 residues. With 6 bases removed from V and 5 bases from J, the gap between germline ends came to 20 bases. The CDR3 loop is CASSLAGTPRHEQYF. DNA for the CDR3: TGTGCCAGCAGCTTAGCCGGGACTCCCCGGCACGAGCAGTACTTC. Full variable domain (outside the CDR3, taken from reference TRBV28 and TRBJ2-7): DVKVTQSSRYLVKRTGEKVFLECVQDMDHENMFWYRQDPGLGLRLIYFSYDVKMKEKGDIPEGYSVSREKKERFSLILESASTNQTSMYLCASSLAGTPRHEQYFGPGTRLTVT.